These T cell receptor beta chains were read from a single sample in a study of identical twins. TCRdb called the 5' RACE reads again in MiXCR, with one record for every CDR3 protein. The table has a few hundred thousand distinct CDR3 sequences, about 9% seen once; the top ten hold about 8.1%. The sequenced material came from naive T cells sorted from blood. Every receptor here comes from a woman between 50 and 59 years old in good health. Both conserved end residues are part of each CDR3.

CDR3aa: CASSSGDRRVGGRVNNEQFF
v_gene: TRBV5-1
j_gene: TRBJ2-1

CDR3aa: CASSAGLPTNEKLFF
v_gene: TRBV11-3
j_gene: TRBJ1-4

CDR3aa: CASSARLLGIYGYTF
v_gene: TRBV9
j_gene: TRBJ1-2

CDR3aa: CASSLNSGLNTGELFF
v_gene: TRBV5-1
j_gene: TRBJ2-2

CDR3aa: CASSLGLPPDNEQFF
v_gene: TRBV14
j_gene: TRBJ2-1

CDR3aa: CSATAVSTDTQYF
v_gene: TRBV20-1
j_gene: TRBJ2-3

CDR3aa: CATSDTLTSGRVFF
v_gene: TRBV24-1
j_gene: TRBJ2-1

CDR3aa: CATSGQGIDGNQPQHF
v_gene: TRBV24-1
j_gene: TRBJ1-5

CDR3aa: CASSPTGDSYNEQFF
v_gene: TRBV5-1
j_gene: TRBJ2-1

CDR3aa: CASSDRVQSGEKLFF
v_gene: TRBV10-2
j_gene: TRBJ1-4

CDR3aa: CSVASGSTDTQYF
v_gene: TRBV29-1
j_gene: TRBJ2-3

CDR3aa: CVKAVNEQFF
v_gene: TRBV19
j_gene: TRBJ2-1

CDR3aa: CASRVEQGLNTEAFF
v_gene: TRBV2
j_gene: TRBJ1-1

CDR3aa: CASSSRGYDNEQFF
v_gene: TRBV4-2
j_gene: TRBJ2-1

CDR3aa: CASSYSTHGTGGRSSYEQYF
v_gene: TRBV6-2/TRBV6-3
j_gene: TRBJ2-7

CDR3aa: CSVPGRNTGELFF
v_gene: TRBV29-1
j_gene: TRBJ2-2

CDR3aa: CASSPEGVEAFF
v_gene: TRBV18
j_gene: TRBJ1-1

CDR3aa: CASRQGWRYEQYF
v_gene: TRBV12-3/TRBV12-4
j_gene: TRBJ2-7

CDR3aa: CASSPYPRDIRGELFF
v_gene: TRBV14
j_gene: TRBJ2-2

CDR3aa: CASTPALAGVDGELFF
v_gene: TRBV7-9
j_gene: TRBJ2-2

CDR3aa: CASSSEQDGYTF
v_gene: TRBV5-6
j_gene: TRBJ1-2

CDR3aa: CASSQDVISGNTIYF
v_gene: TRBV12-3/TRBV12-4
j_gene: TRBJ1-3

CDR3aa: CASSPRDRGFGNTIYF
v_gene: TRBV7-6
j_gene: TRBJ1-3

CDR3aa: CASSRGTGLRTGEQYF
v_gene: TRBV19
j_gene: TRBJ2-7

CDR3aa: CASRPPRVAGDTQYF
v_gene: TRBV7-9
j_gene: TRBJ2-3

CDR3aa: CASSSPTGISSAGTEAFF
v_gene: TRBV28
j_gene: TRBJ1-1

CDR3aa: CACVSSDTGELFF
v_gene: TRBV30
j_gene: TRBJ2-2

CDR3aa: CASSNNLAQGTDTQYF
v_gene: TRBV19
j_gene: TRBJ2-3

CDR3aa: CATSDPLGPVQEQFF
v_gene: TRBV24-1
j_gene: TRBJ2-1

CDR3aa: CASSNLGGSSYNEQFF
v_gene: TRBV5-1
j_gene: TRBJ2-1

CDR3aa: CSARDSGQVHEFF
v_gene: TRBV20-1
j_gene: TRBJ2-1

CDR3aa: CASSIGGGFNTEAFF
v_gene: TRBV19
j_gene: TRBJ1-1

CDR3aa: CASSQTRNTDTQYF
v_gene: TRBV5-4
j_gene: TRBJ2-3

CDR3aa: CASSPPGQSNSPLHF
v_gene: TRBV5-1
j_gene: TRBJ1-6

CDR3aa: CASSYGAGGPVGKNIQYF
v_gene: TRBV6-6
j_gene: TRBJ2-4

CDR3aa: CASSPGSRTGNTGELFF
v_gene: TRBV3-1
j_gene: TRBJ2-2

CDR3aa: CASSLDIRDTEAFF
v_gene: TRBV11-3
j_gene: TRBJ1-1

CDR3aa: CASIGEQPTSTGELFF
v_gene: TRBV5-1
j_gene: TRBJ2-2

CDR3aa: CASSLEQRSYEQYF
v_gene: TRBV12-3/TRBV12-4
j_gene: TRBJ2-7

CDR3aa: CAISGTGGTEAFF
v_gene: TRBV10-3
j_gene: TRBJ1-1

CDR3aa: CASIFQTGEAFF
v_gene: TRBV6-5
j_gene: TRBJ1-1

CDR3aa: CASSQGTGINEQFF
v_gene: TRBV3-1
j_gene: TRBJ2-1

CDR3aa: CASSLVGVTDTQYF
v_gene: TRBV3-1
j_gene: TRBJ2-3

CDR3aa: CASSPQGGLAKNIQYF
v_gene: TRBV4-2
j_gene: TRBJ2-4

CDR3aa: CASSSGSPRVNEQFF
v_gene: TRBV6-5
j_gene: TRBJ2-1

CDR3aa: CASSVGTAYEQYF
v_gene: TRBV9
j_gene: TRBJ2-7

CDR3aa: CASSPRGTPRASQETQYF
v_gene: TRBV7-3
j_gene: TRBJ2-5